This T cell receptor beta chain appears in the sequencing data of a study of T cells after yellow fever vaccination. The CDR3 loop spans 16 amino acids. Germline trimming cut 3 bases from V and 1 base from J; bases unmatched to any gene: 8. Per germline, CDR1 LNHDA and CDR2 SQIVND (reference sequence). TCRdb re-called the 5' RACE reads with MiXCR, one entry per CDR3 protein. The table has 90,000 to 130,000 distinct CDR3 sequences, under 9% seen once. This chain links TRBV19 with TRBJ2-5; 7 bases are a match to TRBD1. This sample comprised CD8+ T cells sorted from PBMCs, obtained 45 days after the yellow fever booster vaccination. This TCR was recovered from a man aged 30-40 years who received the YFV17D yellow fever vaccine. CDR3 region: CASSMQGQNVQETQYF. The DNA for the CDR3 is TGTGCCAGTAGTATGCAGGGACAGAACGTCCAAGAGACCCAGTACTTC.